This TCR beta chain was profiled in a study of regulatory T cells in long-lasting Graves disease. CDR1 and CDR2 (germline): MNHNS, SASEGT. J gave up 3 bases and V 6 bases, and 5 bases lay outside the gene matches. This CDR3 region has 13 residues. To make TCR beta libraries, researchers used iRepertoire HTBI primers and Arm-PCR of CDR3 regions. TCRdb re-derived calls from the multiplex PCR reads in MiXCR, one entry per CDR3 protein. The table lists approximately 470,000 distinct CDR3 sequences, 15% to 20% of them singletons. This sample's time point: newly diagnosed GD, antithyroid drugs for less than 3 months. PBMCs provided the RNA from which the TCR library was made. In addition, the sample was reused for a study of T cells in Graves' hyperthyroidism and ophthalmopathy.

The clonotype was recovered from a man in his forties with Graves disease. The chain recombines TRBV6-1 with TRBJ2-7; 7 bases agree with TRBD1. The input for sequencing was peripheral blood mononuclear cells (PBMCs), taken at new diagnosis, from a patient treated with antithyroid drugs. The DNA for the CDR3 is TGTGCCAGCAGCCAGACAGGGCTCTACGAGCAGTACTTC. Its protein product is CASSQTGLYEQYF.